Listed below are T cell receptor beta chains from one sample, sequenced in a study of T cell repertoires in cytomegalovirus infection. TCRdb called the reads again in MiXCR, with one record for every CDR3 protein. The data contain approximately 500,000 distinct CDR3 sequences, less than 30% of them singletons. The sample consisted of PBMCs. The receptors were gathered from a human donor in good health (CMV status not recorded). Some clones in this sample may be carry-over from other donors' samples. Both conserved end residues are part of each CDR3. A row's size may be missing; if present it is once, few, many or a size class.

v_gene,abundance,CDR3aa
TRBV11-2,.,CASSQRAGRGNQPQHF
TRBV7-8,.,CASSPRAGLYGGVNGYTF
TRBV12-3/TRBV12-4,.,CASSFTGTNEKLFF
TRBV4-1,few,CASSQDPDIYEQYF
TRBV28,.,CASTPVPGQGTTGELFF
TRBV29-1,.,CSVVGGTETQYF
TRBV7-7,.,CASSPPFQETQYF
TRBV7-2,many,CASSLAGDVYEQYF
TRBV7-3,many,CASSLRLAGYNEQFF
TRBV6-2/TRBV6-3,few,CASSYSGDRHF
TRBV29-1,.,CSVVPRGQATPNYGYTF
TRBV7-9,few,CASSLEGDGASNTEAFF
TRBV6-2/TRBV6-3,.,CASTDTYGQYF
TRBV12-5,.,CAKNSRDRENGYTF
TRBV27,.,CASSPGQGGDTEAFF
TRBV25-1,many,CASGDAGGYGYTF
TRBV7-2,many,CASSPSGQTNEKLFF
TRBV20-1,.,CSARARTGTANYGYTF
TRBV7-2,many,CASSSTVVGGTGTGGYTF
TRBV5-5,few,CASSPGMTGVGYSNQPQHF
TRBV5-5,.,CASSYGPEGQGEKLFF
TRBV20-1,.,CSGGGRNEQFF
TRBV19,.,CASSREGASYNEQFF
TRBV6-5,few,CASSHDGGPNTGELFF
TRBV18,.,CASSQGTAAGNTIYF
TRBV6-2/TRBV6-3,.,CASSQRTDTGELFF
TRBV12-3/TRBV12-4,few,CASSQGGGAYGYTF
TRBV4-1,few,CASSQVQRVGERQFF
TRBV7-9,few,CASSSGSGEQYF
TRBV5-4,.,CASSSKRGQYNEQFF
TRBV25-1,.,CASSGPGATDTQYF
TRBV7-2,many,CASSLETPEAFF
TRBV7-9,many,CASSLRLNYEQYF
TRBV7-2,few,CASSPSGTSGRYEQYF
TRBV7-9,.,CASSSTGGLSYNEQFF
TRBV30,few,CAWSRAVAGQPQHF
TRBV14,few,CASSQDNGNRLAYTQYF
TRBV7-2,.,CASSLGTSGPTDTQYF
TRBV5-4,many,CASSYGYNEQFF